This T cell receptor beta chain was sequenced in a study of blood T cell repertoires in COVID-19 (dated by TCRdb to the early 2020s). About the full investigation: Samples covering the acute and convalescent phases of COVID-19 were provided by collaborators in the United States, Italy and Spain. The prospective study material was composed of cDNA or gDNA derived from T cells, B-cell-depleted T cells, or PBMCs. Subjects who had been exposed to COVID-19, were actively infected with it, or had recovered from it provided the deeply sampled blood TCRbeta repertoires that made up the dataset. A freely available public database, intended as a resource for researchers studying the immune response to SARS-CoV-2, is where the repertoires were released. HLA class I and class II types, where available, came from metadata supplied by the sample provider rather than from assay-based typing. Samples were obtained from the ongoing ImmuneRACE study (first 160 participants) and from approximately 1,200 subjects provided by 6 global collaborators. A de-identified subject ID, COVID-19 status, age in years and sex were almost always included in the sample metadata. The paper as a whole reports these results and caveats: Clinical and demographic metadata were provided uncurated, with the amount varying by source and participant.

The collaborating institutions used their own protocols to collect whole blood in K2EDTA tubes. For TCRbeta analysis, collaborators shipped samples in one of three forms: frozen whole blood, isolated PBMCs, or DNA extracted from either of those sample types. Comment on this clone: It lacks a known antigen. No much larger clonotype is one base removed from it; base qualities were not supplied.

The CDR3 covers 14 residues, taking in both the cysteine and the phenylalanine. CDR3 DNA is the only sequence kept; it has 42 bases, read in frame from the first base. Via the germline V gene, CDR1 is SGDLS and CDR2 YYNGEE. Trimming takes 3 bases from V and 3 bases from J, and the germline ends sit 12 bases apart. The immunoSEQ Assay, a bias-controlled multiplex PCR, was used to amplify TCRbeta CDR3 regions from genomic DNA. The original methods were these. Within the assay, amplification of reference gene primers was used to estimate how many nucleated cells each sample contained. To quantify the absolute abundance of each unique TCRbeta CDR3 rearrangement, sequence reads were collapsed and filtered. Productive Simpson clonality was computed per sample as the square root of Simpson's diversity index over productive rearrangements. In its TCRdb copy, this immuneACCESS table keeps in-frame sequences only and misses some clones. Where compared with another copy, unresolved V genes explain less than half of these, and the others have no known cause. V and J calls and clone size follow that table, whereas D and trimming were derived from the DNA. This sample gives around 120,000 clones in total; about 79% of them show up just once. The ten largest make up roughly 2.1% of the sample.

Sequencing input: peripheral blood. The origin of this receptor is a man between 65 and 85 years old with acute or convalescent COVID-19. The rearrangement combines TRBV9 with TRBJ1-2, with the D gene uncertain. The CDR3 protein: CASSDLTAYYGYTF. In nucleotide form, the sequence is TGTGCCAGCAGCGATCTAACTGCATACTATGGCTACACCTTC.